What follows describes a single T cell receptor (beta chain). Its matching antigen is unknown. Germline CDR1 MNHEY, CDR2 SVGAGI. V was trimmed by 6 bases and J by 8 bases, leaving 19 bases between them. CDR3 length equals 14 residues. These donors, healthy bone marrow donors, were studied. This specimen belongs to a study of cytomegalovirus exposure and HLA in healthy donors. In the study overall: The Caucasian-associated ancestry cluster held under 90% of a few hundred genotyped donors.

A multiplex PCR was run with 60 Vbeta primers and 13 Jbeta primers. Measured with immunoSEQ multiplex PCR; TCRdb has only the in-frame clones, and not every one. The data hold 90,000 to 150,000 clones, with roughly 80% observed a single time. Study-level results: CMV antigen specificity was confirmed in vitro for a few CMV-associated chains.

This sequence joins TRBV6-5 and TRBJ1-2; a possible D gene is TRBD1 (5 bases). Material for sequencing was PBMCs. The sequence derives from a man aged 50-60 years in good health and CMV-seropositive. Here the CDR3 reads CASSPNQGIHGYTF. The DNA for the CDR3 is TGTGCCAGCAGCCCCAATCAGGGCATACACGGCTACACCTTC.